A single sample gave rise to the 23 T cell receptor beta chains below, sequenced in a study of molecular identifiers for immune sequencing clone quantification. MiXCR was run by TCRdb on the PCR reads, yielding one entry per CDR3 protein. The table has approximately 630,000 distinct CDR3 sequences, over 25% seen once. The specimen was naive CD8+ T cells from blood, with Jurkat cell RNA spiked in. Indicated subset: FACS-sorted CD8+CD4-CCR7+CD45RA+ naive T cells. Receptor source: a human donor in good health. Some libraries in this study had Jurkat cell RNA spiked in.

This clonotype has a count of ten or more. The V gene is TRBV20-1, the J gene TRBJ1-2; 9 bases are a match to TRBD1. Germline CDR1 reads DFQATT; CDR2 reads SNEGSKA (reference sequence). With 0 bases clipped from V and 0 bases from J, the junction kept 5 bases outside the gene matches. The CDR3 sequence is 16 residues long. CDR3: CSAREEQGASNYGYTF. The CDR3 nucleotides read TGCAGTGCTAGAGAAGAACAGGGGGCATCTAACTATGGCTACACCTTC.

This clonotype was seen many times. The chain is built from TRBV2 and TRBJ1-2; D remains unclear. Germline V gene data show CDR1 as SNHLY and CDR2 as FYNNEI. The CDR3 is made up of 14 amino acids. With 2 bases removed from V and 4 bases from J, the gap between germline ends came to 11 bases. The CDR3 DNA sequence: TGTGCCAGCAGTGAATACAGCGTTAGCTATGGCTACACCTTC. As protein: CASSEYSVSYGYTF.

This clonotype was observed many times. V is TRBV6-6 and J is TRBJ2-3; a possible D gene is TRBD2 (6 bases). Germline loops: CDR1 MNHNY, CDR2 SVGAGI (reference sequence). V was cut by 6 bases and J by 6 bases, with 13 bases left in between. The CDR3 loop spans 13 amino acids. This chain's CDR3 is CASSLLASDTQYF. For the CDR3, the DNA is TGTGCCAGCAGCCTACTAGCTTCCGATACGCAGTATTTT.

On this clonotype itself: Germline is not matched at one junction end, which may reflect a read error. V is TRBV6-6 and J is TRBJ1-1; no firm D call. Germline V lookup: CDR1 MNHNY, CDR2 SVGAGI (reference sequence). This CDR3 is 16 amino acids long. The CDR3 region has the DNA TGTGCCAGCCTTAATTACGACGCCCGAGGGAACACTGCAGCTTTCTTT. Translation: CASLNYDARGNTAAFF.

There are many counts of this clonotype. The chain joins TRBV6-6 to TRBJ2-1, with a tentative D call TRBD2 (5 bases). The CDR3 runs to 16 residues. With 0 bases removed from V and 5 bases from J, the gap between germline ends came to 14 bases. CDR1 and CDR2 from the germline V gene are MNHNY and SVGAGI (reference sequence). The CDR3 coding sequence is TGTGCCAGCAGTTACTCGGTCTCTAGCCGGAACAATGAGCAGTTCTTC. The encoded protein is CASSYSVSSRNNEQFF.

This clonotype was counted ten times or more. The gene calls are TRBV4-1 and TRBJ1-1; the D is unclear. V was pared by 0 bases and J by 0 bases, with 14 bases between. Germline lookup yields CDR1 MGHRA and CDR2 YSYEKL. CDR3 size: 17 residues. DNA for the CDR3: TGCGCCAGCAGCCAAGATAACGGCGGCAGACTGAACACTGAAGCTTTCTTT. Protein: CASSQDNGGRLNTEAFF.

About this clonotype itself: This may stem from a read error, because a much larger clone lies one nucleotide away. This chain connects TRBV9 to TRBJ2-5; D perhaps matches TRBD1 (5 bases). Germline V gives CDR1 SGDLS, CDR2 YYNGEE. With 0 bases removed from V and 2 bases from J, the gap between germline ends came to 14 bases. This CDR3 is built from 16 residues. This chain's CDR3 is CASSVGGGARQETQYF. In DNA, the CDR3 is TGTGCCAGCAGCGTAGGCGGTGGGGCGCGGCAAGAGACCCAGTACTTC.

This clonotype was counted only a few times. This chain links TRBV6-1 with TRBJ2-1; 9 bases agree with TRBD2. This CDR3 is built from 18 residues. The ends lost 7 bases at V and 8 bases at J; junction bases unmatched: 21. Germline V lookup: CDR1 MNHNS, CDR2 SASEGT. The CDR3 DNA reads as TGTGCCAGCATCCAGTCCCCGTGGGGCGGGAGGGCTATGGATGAGCAGTTCTTC. Residues: CASIQSPWGGRAMDEQFF.

A remark on this clonotype: This may be a read error, as it is one base from a much larger clone. This chain's CDR3 is CASSPVTNDHRGEQYF. The CDR3 DNA sequence: TGTGCCAGCAGCCCGGTAACAAACGACCATCGGGGCGAGCAGTACTTC. The rearrangement uses TRBV7-9 and TRBJ2-7; D perhaps matches TRBD2 (5 bases). CDR3 size: 16 residues. Germline CDR1 SEHNR, CDR2 FQNEAQ (reference sequence). V shed 5 bases and J shed 6 bases, with 23 bases lying between them.

This clonotype was counted ten times or more. The chain uses TRBV6-5 and TRBJ2-7, with TRBD2 as a possible D gene (5 bases). The V gene's germline CDR1 is MNHEY and CDR2 SVGAGI. V shed 4 bases and J shed 6 bases, with 10 bases lying between them. CDR3 length: 12 amino acids. The chain's CDR3 is CASSFGVGEQYF. CDR3 DNA: TGTGCCAGCAGTTTCGGGGTCGGCGAGCAGTACTTC.

This clonotype was seen a few times. The chain uses TRBV10-3 and TRBJ2-7; D is unresolved. Germline V gene data show CDR1 as ENHRY and CDR2 as SYGVKD. This CDR3 region has 12 residues. The ends were cut back, 3 bases at V and 3 bases at J, with 6 bases in the middle. This chain's CDR3 is CAISDGHYEQYF. The CDR3 bases are TGTGCCATCAGTGATGGCCACTACGAGCAGTACTTC.

This clonotype was seen a handful of times. The rearrangement uses TRBV7-9 and TRBJ1-2; D may be TRBD1 (5 bases). Trimming removed 11 bases at V and 2 bases at J, with 24 bases between. Germline CDR1 is SEHNR and CDR2 is FQNEAQ (reference sequence). The CDR3 spans 16 residues. CDR3 sequence reads: CAGEYQRAGSNYGYTF. Here the CDR3 DNA reads TGTGCCGGAGAATACCAAAGGGCAGGGTCGAACTATGGCTACACCTTC.

The chain links TRBV19 to TRBJ2-3; tentatively, D is TRBD1 (6 bases). Germline V gives CDR1 LNHDA, CDR2 SQIVND (reference sequence). There are 17 residues in the CDR3. Trimming took 0 bases from V and 1 from J, leaving 14 bases between them. The CDR3 region is CASSIDLGGVGTDTQYF. The DNA for the CDR3 is TGTGCCAGTAGTATAGATCTAGGGGGAGTCGGCACAGATACGCAGTATTTT.

This clonotype occurred many times. The chain recombines TRBV7-8 with TRBJ1-1, with D tentatively TRBD1 (6 bases). CDR1 and CDR2 (germline): SGHVS, FQNEAQ. The CDR3 has 15 amino acids. Trimming pared 6 bases from V and 0 bases from J, leaving 14 bases between. This chain's CDR3 is CASREGSGVNTEAFF. The CDR3 DNA reads TGTGCCAGCAGAGAGGGGTCAGGGGTGAACACTGAAGCTTTCTTT.

The rearrangement joins TRBV3-1 to TRBJ2-7, with a possible D match to TRBD2 (6 bases). The CDR3 sequence is 16 residues long. The germline gives CDR1 LGHDT, CDR2 YNNKEL (reference sequence). Trimming took 2 bases from V and 3 from J, leaving 17 bases between them. CDR3 region: CASSQMAGHGIYEQYF. The CDR3 DNA follows: TGTGCCAGCAGCCAAATGGCGGGGCACGGTATCTACGAGCAGTACTTC.

On this clonotype: One junction end disagrees with the germline gene, perhaps due to a read error. The rearrangement joins TRBV19 to TRBJ2-5; D perhaps matches TRBD1 (6 bases). There are 13 residues in the CDR3. CDR1 is LNHDA and CDR2 is SQIVND in the germline V gene (reference sequence). The chain's CDR3 is CASSTWGRETLYF. In DNA, the CDR3 is TGTGCCAGTAGTACCTGGGGGCGAGAGACCCTGTACTTC.

In its sample, this clonotype was seen many times. The DNA of the CDR3 is TGCGCCAGCAGCCAGCGGCCGGGACTAGCGGGAGGATACACCGGGGAGCTGTTTTTT. Its protein is CASSQRPGLAGGYTGELFF. This chain connects TRBV4-3 to TRBJ2-2, with 15 bases fitting TRBD2. Trimming at V came to 3 bases and at J to 3 bases, leaving 8 bases not matched to a gene. Germline V gives CDR1 LGHNA, CDR2 YSLEER. The CDR3 runs to 19 residues.

This clonotype has ten or more counts. V and J are TRBV7-9 and TRBJ2-7; maybe TRBD1 (5 bases). From germline, CDR1 is SEHNR and CDR2 FQNEAQ (reference sequence). V was shortened by 1 base and J by 1 base, with 14 bases between the two germline ends. The CDR3 has 16 amino acids. CDR3 loop: CASSLGAGSLSYEQYF. In DNA form, the CDR3 reads TGTGCCAGCAGCTTAGGCGCAGGGTCCTTGTCCTACGAGCAGTACTTC.

This clonotype was seen more than once but under ten times. This chain connects TRBV6-2 or TRBV6-3 to TRBJ2-2; D gene uncertain. The V gene's germline CDR1 is MNHEY and CDR2 SVGEGT. Between the trimmed V and J ends, which lost 4 bases and 2 bases, there was a span of 5 bases. This CDR3 is built from 13 residues. The CDR3 spells CASSFINTGELFF. CDR3 DNA sequence: TGTGCCAGCAGTTTTATTAACACCGGGGAGCTGTTTTTT.

This clonotype was recorded at least ten times. The rearrangement links TRBV20-1 to TRBJ1-1; D is possibly TRBD1 (6 bases). Germline V gene data show CDR1 as DFQATT and CDR2 as SNEGSKA (reference sequence). V lost 1 base and J 0 bases, leaving 12 bases between the germline ends. The CDR3 is 15 residues long. Here the CDR3 reads CSARVPDRMNTEAFF. The CDR3 bases are TGCAGTGCTAGAGTCCCCGACAGGATGAACACTGAAGCTTTCTTT.

A remark on this clonotype: This may stem from a read error, because a much larger clone lies one nucleotide away. The V and J genes are TRBV4-3 and TRBJ2-3; no clear D. The DNA end favors TRBJ1-5, so the J call may be wrong. Germline V gene sequence: CDR1 LGHNA, CDR2 YSLEER. The CDR3 has 16 residues. The DNA of the CDR3 is TGCGCCAGCAGCCAAGATAGGGCGGGAGGAGCAGATACGCAGCATTTT. Translating gives CASSQDRAGGADTQHF.

This clonotype was seen only once. Germline and junction disagree at one end, which may indicate a read error. This chain connects TRBV6-2 or TRBV6-3 to TRBJ2-7, with D maybe TRBD1 (6 bases). The CDR3 loop spans 12 amino acids. Germline V gene data show CDR1 as MNHEY and CDR2 as SVGEGT. The CDR3 nucleotides are TGTGCCAGCAGCCCGGACAGCTACGAGCAGTGCTTC. Translating gives CASSPDSYEQCF.

This clonotype was found many times. The chain combines TRBV12-3 or TRBV12-4 with TRBJ1-5; tentatively, D is TRBD1 (6 bases). Trimming shortened V by 3 bases and J by 9 bases, and 12 bases separated the two germline ends. The CDR3 is 13 amino acids. This CDR3 is CASSFLGGGPQHF. CDR3 bases: TGTGCCAGCAGTTTTCTTGGGGGCGGGCCCCAGCATTTT.